A single sample gave rise to the 8 T cell receptor beta chains below, sequenced in a study of post-analysis software for immune sequencing data. These receptors' targets are unknown. Whole-study results and caveats: Compared with controls, patients had more of 4 to 6 TRBV segments, including TRBV5-6, TRBV5-1 and TRBV20-1.

TCR beta cDNA libraries had unique molecular identifiers. TCRdb independently ran MiXCR on the PCR reads; one entry per CDR3 protein. Counted here are about 500,000 distinct CDR3 sequences, roughly 45% occurring once; the ten biggest clones make up 12%. Material for sequencing was blood. The origin of the receptors is a girl aged 5 to 17 with multiple sclerosis.

V gene TRBV5-1 combines with J gene TRBJ2-1; TRBD2 aligns across 12 bases. Germline lookup yields CDR1 SGHRS and CDR2 YFSETQ. J lost 5 bases, V lost 7 bases, and 7 bases had no gene match. The CDR3 contains 15 residues. Here the CDR3 reads CASGELAGGNNEQFF. The CDR3 DNA follows: TGCGCCAGCGGGGAACTAGCGGGAGGTAACAATGAGCAGTTCTTC.

V usage is TRBV7-3 and J usage is TRBJ2-1; tentative D call: TRBD2 (6 bases). V dropped 3 bases and J dropped 4 bases, with 13 bases sitting between them. The CDR3 covers 15 residues. Germline V gene sequence: CDR1 SGHTA, CDR2 FQGTGA. The CDR3 nucleotides read TGTGCCAGCAGCTTTTCCGGGACTCCATACAATGAGCAGTTCTTC. Its translation: CASSFSGTPYNEQFF.

There are many counts of this clonotype. V is TRBV4-1 and J is TRBJ2-7; TRBD2 matches 14 bases. Per the germline V gene, CDR1 is MGHRA and CDR2 is YSYEKL. The CDR3 has 16 residues. V lost 0 bases and J lost 2; bases outside the gene matches: 0. CDR3 residues: CASSQETSGRAYEQYF. The DNA for the CDR3 is TGCGCCAGCAGCCAAGAGACTAGCGGGAGGGCCTACGAGCAGTACTTC.

The chain links TRBV29-1 to TRBJ2-7; D may correspond to TRBD1 or TRBD2 (7 bases each). The V end was cut by 4 bases, the J end by 5 bases, with 24 bases between. Germline V CDR1 and CDR2: SQVTM, ANQGSEA. The CDR3 runs to 16 residues. CDR3 in amino acids: CSVVSRRGDSSDEQYF. Here the CDR3 DNA reads TGCAGCGTTGTTTCACGCCGGGGGGACAGTTCCGACGAGCAGTACTTC.

This chain links TRBV6-5 with TRBJ2-1; TRBD2 matches 8 bases. V shed 4 bases, J shed 0 bases, and the junction held 8 bases outside the gene matches. The length of the CDR3 is 17 residues. Germline loops: CDR1 MNHEY, CDR2 SVGAGI. CDR3 in amino acids: CASSLGLARSSYNEQFF. In DNA, the CDR3 is TGTGCCAGCAGTTTAGGACTAGCTAGGAGCTCCTACAATGAGCAGTTCTTC.

The genes are TRBV29-1 and TRBJ2-7; 9 bases match TRBD2. The CDR3 contains 14 residues. The V gene's germline CDR1 is SQVTM and CDR2 ANQGSEA. The trim removed 8 bases at V and 1 base at J, leaving 9 bases unmatched. CDR3 in amino acids: CSTSGLRSSYEQYF. CDR3 coding DNA: TGCAGCACTAGCGGGCTAAGGTCTTCCTACGAGCAGTACTTC.

V is TRBV28 and J is TRBJ2-3; 12 bases line up with TRBD2. Germline V gene data show CDR1 as MDHEN and CDR2 as SYDVKM. V lost 4 bases, J lost 4 bases, and 6 bases stayed unmatched. The CDR3 totals 16 residues. Here the CDR3 DNA reads TGTGCCAGCAGTTCCCTAGCGGGAGGGTTTGCAGATACGCAGTATTTT. It is translated as CASSSLAGGFADTQYF.

The rearrangement joins TRBV20-1 to TRBJ1-5, with D hard to call. Trimming cost V 6 bases and J 5 bases, with 11 bases left between them. Germline CDR1 DFQATT, CDR2 SNEGSKA (reference sequence). The CDR3 covers 12 residues. CDR3 sequence: CSAPDGYQPQHF. Here the CDR3 DNA reads TGCAGTGCCCCAGACGGGTATCAGCCCCAGCATTTT.